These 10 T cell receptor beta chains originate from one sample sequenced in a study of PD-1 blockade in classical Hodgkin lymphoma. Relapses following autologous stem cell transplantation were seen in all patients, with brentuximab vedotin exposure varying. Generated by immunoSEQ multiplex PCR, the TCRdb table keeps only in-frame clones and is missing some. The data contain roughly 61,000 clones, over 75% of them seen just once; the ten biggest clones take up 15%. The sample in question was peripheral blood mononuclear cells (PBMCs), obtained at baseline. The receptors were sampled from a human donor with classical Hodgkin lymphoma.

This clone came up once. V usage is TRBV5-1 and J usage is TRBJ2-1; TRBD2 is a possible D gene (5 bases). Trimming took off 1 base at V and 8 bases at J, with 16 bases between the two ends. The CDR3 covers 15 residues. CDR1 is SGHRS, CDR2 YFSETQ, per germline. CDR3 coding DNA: TGCGCCAGCAGCTTGACTTGGGCGGCGGGTGATGAGCAGTTCTTC. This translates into CASSLTWAAGDEQFF.

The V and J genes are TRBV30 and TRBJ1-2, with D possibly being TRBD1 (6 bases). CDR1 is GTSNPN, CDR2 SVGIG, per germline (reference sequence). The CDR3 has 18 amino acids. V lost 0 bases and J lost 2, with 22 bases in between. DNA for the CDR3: TGTGCCTGGAGTGTACAGGGTGTCCCGGGGCACCCAAACTATGGCTACACCTTC. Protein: CAWSVQGVPGHPNYGYTF.

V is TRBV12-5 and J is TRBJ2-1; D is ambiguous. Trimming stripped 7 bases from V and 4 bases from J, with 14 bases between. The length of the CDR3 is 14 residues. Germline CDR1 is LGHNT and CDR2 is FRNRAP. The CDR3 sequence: CASVPSAVYNEQFF. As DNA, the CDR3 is TGTGCTAGTGTCCCGTCGGCGGTATACAATGAGCAGTTCTTC. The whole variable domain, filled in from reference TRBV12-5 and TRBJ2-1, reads DARVTQTPRHKVTEMGQEVTMRCQPILGHNTVFWYRQTMMQGLELLAYFRNRAPLDDSGMPKDRFSAEMPDATLATLKIQPSEPRDSAVYFCASVPSAVYNEQFFGPGTRLTVL.

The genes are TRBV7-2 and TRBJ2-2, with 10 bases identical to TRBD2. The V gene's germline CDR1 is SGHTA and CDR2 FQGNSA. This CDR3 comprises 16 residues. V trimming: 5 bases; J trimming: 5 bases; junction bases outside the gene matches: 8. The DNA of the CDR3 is TGTGCCAGCAGCCGAGCGGGGGGGCAGAGAACCGGGGAGCTGTTTTTT. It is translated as CASSRAGGQRTGELFF. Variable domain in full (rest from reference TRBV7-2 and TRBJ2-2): GAGVSQSPSNKVTEKGKDVELRCDPISGHTALYWYRQSLGQGLEFLIYFQGNSAPDKSGLPSDRFSAERTGGSVSTLTIQRTQQEDSAVYLCASSRAGGQRTGELFFGEGSRLTVL.

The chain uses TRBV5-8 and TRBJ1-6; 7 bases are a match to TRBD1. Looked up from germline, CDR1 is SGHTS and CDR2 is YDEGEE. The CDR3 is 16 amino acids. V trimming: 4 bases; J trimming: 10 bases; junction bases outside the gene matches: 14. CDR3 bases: TGTGCCAGCAGCCAATACTCGACAGGGACGGGATCACCCCTCCACTTT. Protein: CASSQYSTGTGSPLHF.

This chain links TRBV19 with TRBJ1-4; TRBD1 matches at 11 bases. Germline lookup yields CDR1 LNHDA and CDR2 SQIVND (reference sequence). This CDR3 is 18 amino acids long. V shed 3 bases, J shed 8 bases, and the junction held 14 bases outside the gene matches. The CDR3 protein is CASSIFWVSGQGDEKLFF. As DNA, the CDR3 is TGTGCCAGTAGTATTTTCTGGGTCTCGGGACAGGGGGACGAAAAACTGTTTTTT.

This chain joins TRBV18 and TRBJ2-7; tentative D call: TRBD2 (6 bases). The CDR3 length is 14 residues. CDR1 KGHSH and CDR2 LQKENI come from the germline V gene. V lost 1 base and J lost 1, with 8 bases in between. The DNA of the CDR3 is TGTGCCAGCTCACCACGTAGCGGATCCTACGAGCAGTACTTC. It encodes CASSPRSGSYEQYF.

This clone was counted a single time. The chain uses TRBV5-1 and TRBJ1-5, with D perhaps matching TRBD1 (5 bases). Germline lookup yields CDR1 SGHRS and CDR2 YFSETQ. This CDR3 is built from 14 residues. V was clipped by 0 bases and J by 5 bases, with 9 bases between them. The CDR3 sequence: CASSLDGTDQPQHF. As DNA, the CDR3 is TGCGCCAGCAGCTTGGACGGGACCGATCAGCCCCAGCATTTT.

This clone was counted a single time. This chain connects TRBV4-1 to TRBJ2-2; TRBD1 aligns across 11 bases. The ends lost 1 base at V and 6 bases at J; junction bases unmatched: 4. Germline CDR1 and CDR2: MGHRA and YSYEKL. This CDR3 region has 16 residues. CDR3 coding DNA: TGCGCCAGCAGCCAAGCGGGACAGGGGGTGCCCGGGGAGCTGTTTTTT. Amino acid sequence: CASSQAGQGVPGELFF.

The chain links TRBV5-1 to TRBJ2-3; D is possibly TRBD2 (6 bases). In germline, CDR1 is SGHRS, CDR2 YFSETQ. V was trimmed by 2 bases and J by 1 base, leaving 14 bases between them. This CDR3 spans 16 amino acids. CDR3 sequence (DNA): TGCGCCAGCAGCTTTTATTCAGCGGGCGGCACAGATACGCAGTATTTT. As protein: CASSFYSAGGTDTQYF.